A selection of T cell receptor beta chains follows, all from one sample in a study of blood T cell repertoires in COVID-19. TCRdb's copy holds only in-frame clones and misses some; the assay was immunoSEQ multiplex PCR. The data show roughly 180,000 clones, with around 80% seen just once and 12% held by the top ten. Sequencing was performed on peripheral blood. These receptors were obtained from a woman of 80 years or more with COVID-19, enrolled during active disease. CDR3s include the opening cysteine and the closing phenylalanine or tryptophan. The order of the fields is J gene, V gene, clone size, CDR3 protein. Clone size, where shown, is once, few, many, or a class for clones that have expanded.

TRBJ1-5,TRBV18,NA,CASSSDRGSNQPQHF
TRBJ1-5,TRBV7-8,NA,CASSLGRGSNQPQHF
TRBJ2-7,TRBV11-1,NA,CASRADDRPGITF
TRBJ2-2,TRBV5-1,NA,CASSLELGPGELFF
TRBJ2-3,TRBV5-4,NA,CASSPQRGGRADTQYF
TRBJ1-5,TRBV20-1,NA,CSVSRTGHSNQPQHF
TRBJ1-2,TRBV12-3/TRBV12-4,NA,CASSLAGTGNTF
TRBJ1-1,TRBV7-8,NA,CASSNTDWPAEAFF
TRBJ2-2,TRBV7-8,NA,CASSPPYGELFF
TRBJ2-1,TRBV7-9,few,CASSPSGSSGNEQFF
TRBJ2-3,TRBV5-1,NA,CASTLPSGIGTDTQYF
TRBJ1-5,TRBV19,NA,CASSRGGGQPQHF
TRBJ1-1,TRBV5-6,NA,CASSPAGGADTEAFF
TRBJ2-3,TRBV24-1,NA,CATSDLPGHSTDTQYF
TRBJ2-7,TRBV29-1,few,CSVGSGQGDEQYF
TRBJ2-5,TRBV29-1,NA,CSAVAGDGETQYF
TRBJ1-2,TRBV19,NA,CASSILGLKYGYTF
TRBJ2-7,TRBV14,NA,CASSPKGTLQYF
TRBJ1-3,TRBV5-1,few,CASSPRQGTGNTIYF
TRBJ1-5,TRBV18,NA,CASSPGSNQPQHF
TRBJ2-7,TRBV20-1,NA,CSATSGAEQYF
TRBJ1-2,TRBV6-5,NA,CASTLSLGNYGYTF
TRBJ1-2,TRBV30,NA,CAWRRSGDGYTF
TRBJ2-1,TRBV14,NA,CASSQRTSVDGTYNEQFF
TRBJ1-1,TRBV5-6,NA,CASSLLGASNTEAFF